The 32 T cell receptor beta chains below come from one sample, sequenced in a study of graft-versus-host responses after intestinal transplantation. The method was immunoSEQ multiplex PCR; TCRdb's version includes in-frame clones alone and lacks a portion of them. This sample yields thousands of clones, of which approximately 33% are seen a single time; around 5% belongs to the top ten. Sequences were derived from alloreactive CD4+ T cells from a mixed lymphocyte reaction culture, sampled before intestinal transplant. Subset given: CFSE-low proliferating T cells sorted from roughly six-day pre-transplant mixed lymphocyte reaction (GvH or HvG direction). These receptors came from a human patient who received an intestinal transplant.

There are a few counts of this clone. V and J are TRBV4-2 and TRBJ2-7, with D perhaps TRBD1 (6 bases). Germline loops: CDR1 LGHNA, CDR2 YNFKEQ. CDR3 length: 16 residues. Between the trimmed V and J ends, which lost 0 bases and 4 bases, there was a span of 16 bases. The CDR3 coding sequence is TGTGCCAGCAGCCAAGACCCCGGGACATGGTCGTACGAGCAGTACTTC. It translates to CASSQDPGTWSYEQYF.

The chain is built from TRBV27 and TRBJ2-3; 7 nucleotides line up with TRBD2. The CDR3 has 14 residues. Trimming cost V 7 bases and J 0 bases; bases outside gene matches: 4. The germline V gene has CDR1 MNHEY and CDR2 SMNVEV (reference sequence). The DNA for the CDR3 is TGTGCCAGCACCTGGGGGGGGAGCACAGATACGCAGTATTTT. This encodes CASTWGGSTDTQYF.

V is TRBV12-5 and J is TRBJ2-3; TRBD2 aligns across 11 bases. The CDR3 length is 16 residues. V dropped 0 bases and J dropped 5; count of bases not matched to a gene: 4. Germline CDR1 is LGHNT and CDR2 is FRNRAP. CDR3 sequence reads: CASGLVGGTSGDTQYF. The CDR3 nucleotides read TGTGCTAGTGGTTTGGTCGGGGGGACTAGCGGAGATACGCAGTATTTT.

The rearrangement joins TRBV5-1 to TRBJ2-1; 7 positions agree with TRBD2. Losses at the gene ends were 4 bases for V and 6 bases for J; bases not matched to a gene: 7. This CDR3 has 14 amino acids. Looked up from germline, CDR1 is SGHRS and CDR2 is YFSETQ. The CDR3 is CASSPTTSPNEQFF. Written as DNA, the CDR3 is TGCGCCAGCAGCCCTACGACTAGCCCCAATGAGCAGTTCTTC.

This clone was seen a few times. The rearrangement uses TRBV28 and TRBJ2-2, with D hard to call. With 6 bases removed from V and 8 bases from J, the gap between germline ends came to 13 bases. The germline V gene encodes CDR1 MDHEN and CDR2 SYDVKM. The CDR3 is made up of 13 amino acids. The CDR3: CASRPGLWGELFF. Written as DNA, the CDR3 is TGTGCCAGCAGACCAGGCCTTTGGGGGGAGCTGTTTTTT. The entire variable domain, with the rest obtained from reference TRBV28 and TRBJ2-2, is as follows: DVKVTQSSRYLVKRTGEKVFLECVQDMDHENMFWYRQDPGLGLRLIYFSYDVKMKEKGDIPEGYSVSREKKERFSLILESASTNQTSMYLCASRPGLWGELFFGEGSRLTVL.

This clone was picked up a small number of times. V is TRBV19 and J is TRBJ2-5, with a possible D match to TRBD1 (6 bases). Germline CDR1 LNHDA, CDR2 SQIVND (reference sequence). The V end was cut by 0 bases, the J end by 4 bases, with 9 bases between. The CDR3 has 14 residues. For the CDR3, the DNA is TGTGCCAGTAGTATAGATCTCAGGGGAGAGACCCAGTACTTC. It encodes CASSIDLRGETQYF. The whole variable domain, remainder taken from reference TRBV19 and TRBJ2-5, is DGGITQSPKYLFRKEGQNVTLSCEQNLNHDAMYWYRQDPGQGLRLIYYSQIVNDFQKGDIAEGYSVSREKKESFPLTVTSAQKNPTAFYLCASSIDLRGETQYFGPGTRLLVL.

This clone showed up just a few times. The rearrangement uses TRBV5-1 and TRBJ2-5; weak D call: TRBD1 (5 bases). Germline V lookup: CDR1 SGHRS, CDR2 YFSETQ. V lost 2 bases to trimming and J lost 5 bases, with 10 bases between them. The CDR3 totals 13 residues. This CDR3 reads CASSFQGTETQYF. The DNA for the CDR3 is TGCGCCAGCAGCTTCCAGGGTACCGAGACCCAGTACTTC.

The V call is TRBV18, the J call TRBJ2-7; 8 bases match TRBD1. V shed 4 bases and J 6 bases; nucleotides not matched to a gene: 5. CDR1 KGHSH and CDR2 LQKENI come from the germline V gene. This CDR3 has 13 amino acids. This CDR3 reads CASSLQGAREQYF. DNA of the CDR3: TGTGCCAGCTCACTCCAGGGGGCACGCGAGCAGTACTTC. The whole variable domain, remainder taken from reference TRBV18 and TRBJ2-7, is NAGVMQNPRHLVRRRGQEARLRCSPMKGHSHVYWYRQLPEEGLKFMVYLQKENIIDESGMPKERFSAEFPKEGPSILRIQQVVRGDSAAYFCASSLQGAREQYFGPGTRLTVT.

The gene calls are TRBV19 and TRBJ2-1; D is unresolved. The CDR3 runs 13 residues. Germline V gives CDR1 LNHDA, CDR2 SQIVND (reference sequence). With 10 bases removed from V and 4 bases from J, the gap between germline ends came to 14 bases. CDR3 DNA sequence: TGTGCCACCAGTATGGCTGGTTACAATGAGCAGTTCTTC. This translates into CATSMAGYNEQFF.

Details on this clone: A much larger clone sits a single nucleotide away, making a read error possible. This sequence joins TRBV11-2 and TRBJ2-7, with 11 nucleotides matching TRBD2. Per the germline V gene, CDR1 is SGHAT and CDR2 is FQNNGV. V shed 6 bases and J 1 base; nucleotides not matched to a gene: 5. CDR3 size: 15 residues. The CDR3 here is CASSTTSGASYEQYF. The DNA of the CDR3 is TGTGCCAGCAGTACGACTAGCGGGGCTTCCTACGAGCAGTACTTC.

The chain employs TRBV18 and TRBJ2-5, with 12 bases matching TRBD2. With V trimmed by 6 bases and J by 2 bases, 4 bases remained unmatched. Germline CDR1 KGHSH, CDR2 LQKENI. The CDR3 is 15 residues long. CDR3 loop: CASSLGLAGQETQYF. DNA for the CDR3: TGTGCCAGCTCCCTTGGACTAGCGGGACAAGAGACCCAGTACTTC.

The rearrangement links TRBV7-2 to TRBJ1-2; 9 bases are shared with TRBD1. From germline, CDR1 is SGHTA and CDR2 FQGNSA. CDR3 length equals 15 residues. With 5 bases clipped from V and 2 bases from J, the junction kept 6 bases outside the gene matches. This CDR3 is CASSPRDRDNYGYTF. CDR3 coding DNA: TGTGCCAGCAGCCCCCGGGACAGGGACAACTATGGCTACACCTTC.

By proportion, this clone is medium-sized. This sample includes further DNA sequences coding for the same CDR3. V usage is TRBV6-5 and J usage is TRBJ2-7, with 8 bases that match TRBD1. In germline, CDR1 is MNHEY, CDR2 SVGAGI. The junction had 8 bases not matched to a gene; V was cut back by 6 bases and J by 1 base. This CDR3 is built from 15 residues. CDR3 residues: CASRPATGGSYEQYF. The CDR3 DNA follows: TGTGCCAGCAGACCTGCCACAGGGGGGTCCTACGAGCAGTACTTC.

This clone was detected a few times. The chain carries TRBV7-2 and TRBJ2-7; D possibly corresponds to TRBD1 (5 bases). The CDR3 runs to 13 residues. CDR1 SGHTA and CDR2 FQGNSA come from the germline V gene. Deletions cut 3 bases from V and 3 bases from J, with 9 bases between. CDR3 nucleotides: TGTGCCAGCAGCTTCAGGGCCAACTACGAGCAGTACTTC. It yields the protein CASSFRANYEQYF.

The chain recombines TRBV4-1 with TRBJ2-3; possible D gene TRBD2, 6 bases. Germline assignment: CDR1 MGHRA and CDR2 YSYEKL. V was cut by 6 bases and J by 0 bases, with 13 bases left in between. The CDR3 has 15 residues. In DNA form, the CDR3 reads TGCGCCAGCAGGCTAGGGACTTATAGCACAGATACGCAGTATTTT. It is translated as CASRLGTYSTDTQYF.

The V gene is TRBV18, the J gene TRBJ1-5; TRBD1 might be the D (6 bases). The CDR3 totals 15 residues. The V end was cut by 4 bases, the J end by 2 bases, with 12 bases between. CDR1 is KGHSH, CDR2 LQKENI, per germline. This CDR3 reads CASSQGQIGNQPQHF. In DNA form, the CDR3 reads TGTGCCAGCTCACAGGGACAAATTGGCAATCAGCCCCAGCATTTT.

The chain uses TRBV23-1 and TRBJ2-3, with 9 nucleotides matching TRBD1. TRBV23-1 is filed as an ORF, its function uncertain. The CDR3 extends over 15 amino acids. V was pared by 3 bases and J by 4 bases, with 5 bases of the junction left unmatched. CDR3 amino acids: CASSHPWTGADTQYF. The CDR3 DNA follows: TGCGCCAGCAGTCACCCCTGGACAGGGGCAGATACGCAGTATTTT.

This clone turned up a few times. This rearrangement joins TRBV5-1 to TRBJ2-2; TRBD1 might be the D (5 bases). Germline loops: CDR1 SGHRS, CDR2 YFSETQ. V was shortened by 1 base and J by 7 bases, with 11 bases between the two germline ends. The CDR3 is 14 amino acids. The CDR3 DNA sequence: TGCGCCAGCAGCTTGAGGGGCTCTGACGGGGAGCTGTTTTTT. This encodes CASSLRGSDGELFF.

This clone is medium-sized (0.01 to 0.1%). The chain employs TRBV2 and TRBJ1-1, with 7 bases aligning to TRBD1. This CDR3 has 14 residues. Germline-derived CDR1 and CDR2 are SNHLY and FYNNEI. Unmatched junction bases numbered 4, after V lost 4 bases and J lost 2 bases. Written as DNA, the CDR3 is TGTGCCAGCAGTGTCGAGGGGGCCAACACTGAAGCTTTCTTT. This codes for CASSVEGANTEAFF.

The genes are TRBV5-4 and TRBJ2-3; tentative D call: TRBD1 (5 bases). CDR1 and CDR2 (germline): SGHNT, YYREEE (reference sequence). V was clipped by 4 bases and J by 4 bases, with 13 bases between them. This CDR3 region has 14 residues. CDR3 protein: CASSQGARPDTQYF. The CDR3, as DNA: TGTGCCAGCAGCCAAGGGGCTAGACCAGATACGCAGTATTTT.

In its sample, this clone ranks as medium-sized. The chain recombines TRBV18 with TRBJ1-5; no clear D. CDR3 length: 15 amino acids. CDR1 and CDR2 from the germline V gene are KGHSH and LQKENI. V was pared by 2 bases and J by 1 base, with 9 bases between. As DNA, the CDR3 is TGTGCCAGCTCACCAGGTTCACTGAGCAATCAGCCCCAGCATTTT. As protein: CASSPGSLSNQPQHF.

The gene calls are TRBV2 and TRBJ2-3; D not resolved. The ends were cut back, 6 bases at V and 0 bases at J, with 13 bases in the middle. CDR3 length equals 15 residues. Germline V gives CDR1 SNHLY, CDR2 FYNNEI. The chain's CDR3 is CASSASQLSTDTQYF. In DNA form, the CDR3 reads TGTGCCAGCAGCGCCTCACAGCTAAGCACAGATACGCAGTATTTT.

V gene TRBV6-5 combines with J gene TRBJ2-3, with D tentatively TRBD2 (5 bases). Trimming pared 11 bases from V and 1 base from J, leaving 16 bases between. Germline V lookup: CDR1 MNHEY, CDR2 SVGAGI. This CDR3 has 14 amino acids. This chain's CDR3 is CAVRLVGGTDTQYF. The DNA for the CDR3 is TGTGCCGTTAGGTTAGTCGGGGGCACAGATACGCAGTATTTT.

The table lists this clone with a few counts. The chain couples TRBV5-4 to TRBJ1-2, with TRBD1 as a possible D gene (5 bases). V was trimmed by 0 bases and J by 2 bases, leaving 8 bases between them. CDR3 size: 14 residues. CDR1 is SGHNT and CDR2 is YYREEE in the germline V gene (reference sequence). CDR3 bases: TGTGCCAGCAGCTTGGACAGGCTAAACTATGGCTACACCTTC. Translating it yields CASSLDRLNYGYTF.

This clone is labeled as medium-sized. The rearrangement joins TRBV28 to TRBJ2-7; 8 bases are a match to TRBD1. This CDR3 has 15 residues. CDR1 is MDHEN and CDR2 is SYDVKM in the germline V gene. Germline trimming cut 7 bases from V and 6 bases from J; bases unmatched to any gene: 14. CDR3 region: CASITQGAGKPEQYF. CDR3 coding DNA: TGTGCCAGCATCACTCAGGGGGCGGGGAAGCCCGAGCAGTACTTC.

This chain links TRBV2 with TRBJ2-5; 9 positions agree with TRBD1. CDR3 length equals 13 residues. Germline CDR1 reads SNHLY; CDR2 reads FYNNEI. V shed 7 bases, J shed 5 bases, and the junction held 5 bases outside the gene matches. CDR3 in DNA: TGTGCCAGCATGGGGACAGGGCGGGAGACCCAGTACTTC. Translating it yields CASMGTGRETQYF.

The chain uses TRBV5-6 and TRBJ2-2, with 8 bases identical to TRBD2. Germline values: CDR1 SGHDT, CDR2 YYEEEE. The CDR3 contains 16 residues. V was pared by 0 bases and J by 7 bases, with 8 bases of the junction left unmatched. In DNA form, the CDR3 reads TGTGCCAGCAGCTTGGTGTTAGCGGGAAAGGACGGGGAGCTGTTTTTT. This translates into CASSLVLAGKDGELFF.

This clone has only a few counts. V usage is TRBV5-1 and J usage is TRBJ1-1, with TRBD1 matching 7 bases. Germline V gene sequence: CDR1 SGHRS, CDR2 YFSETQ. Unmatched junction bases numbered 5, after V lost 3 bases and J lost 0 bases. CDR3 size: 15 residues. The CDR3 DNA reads TGCGCCAGCAGCTCGGGACAGCTGATGAACACTGAAGCTTTCTTT. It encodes CASSSGQLMNTEAFF.

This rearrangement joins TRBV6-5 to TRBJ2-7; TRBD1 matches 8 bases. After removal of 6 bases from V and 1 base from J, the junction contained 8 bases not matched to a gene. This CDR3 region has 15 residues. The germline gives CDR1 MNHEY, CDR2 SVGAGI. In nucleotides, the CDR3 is TGTGCCAGCAGATCAGACAGGGGTATATCCTACGAGCAGTACTTC. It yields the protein CASRSDRGISYEQYF.

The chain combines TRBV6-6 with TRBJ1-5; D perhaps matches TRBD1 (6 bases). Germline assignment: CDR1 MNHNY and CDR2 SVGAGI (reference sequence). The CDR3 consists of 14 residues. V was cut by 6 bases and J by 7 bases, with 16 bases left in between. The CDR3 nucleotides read TGTGCCAGCAGCCCGCCGGGACAAGAGCAGCCCCAGCATTTT. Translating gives CASSPPGQEQPQHF.

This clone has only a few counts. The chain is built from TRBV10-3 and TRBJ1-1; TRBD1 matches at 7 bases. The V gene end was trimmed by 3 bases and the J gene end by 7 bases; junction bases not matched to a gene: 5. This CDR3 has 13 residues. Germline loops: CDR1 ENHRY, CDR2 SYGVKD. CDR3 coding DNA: TGTGCCATCAGTGACAGGGGGAAGGGTGAAGCTTTCTTT. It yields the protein CAISDRGKGEAFF.

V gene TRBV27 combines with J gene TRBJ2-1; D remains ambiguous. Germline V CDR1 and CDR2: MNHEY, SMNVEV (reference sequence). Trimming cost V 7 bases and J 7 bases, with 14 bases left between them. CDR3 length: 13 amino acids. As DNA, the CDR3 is TGTGCCAGCACCTCGAGGAGCCATAATGAGCAGTTCTTC. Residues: CASTSRSHNEQFF.